This passage covers 2 T cell receptor beta chains from one sample sequenced in a study of T-cell memory formation after mild COVID-19. TCRdb reprocessed the 5' RACE reads via MiXCR and lists one record per CDR3 protein. The sample records 400,000 to 500,000 distinct CDR3 sequences, over 15% being singletons. The sequenced sample was PBMCs or a T cell subset sorted from them (not recorded which). The receptors here all came from an adult woman who had mild COVID-19 (a few samples of this study predate the infection). Cell type and time point are not known.

The CDR3 sequence is CASSYGYRGGNTEAFF. The DNA for the CDR3 is TGTGCCAGCAGTTATGGATATCGAGGTGGGAACACTGAAGCTTTCTTT. The chain carries TRBV6-5 and TRBJ1-1; D unresolved. Germline V gene sequence: CDR1 MNHEY, CDR2 SVGAGI. The V and J ends lost 3 bases and 1 base respectively, with 15 bases between them. This CDR3 has 16 amino acids.

Notes on this clonotype: At one end the junction does not follow the germline gene, possibly because of a read error. In DNA, the CDR3 is TGTGCTAGCAGCGAGGGACTAGCGGGAAAAACCGGGGAGCTGTTTTTT. It specifies CASSEGLAGKTGELFF. The chain couples TRBV7-7 to TRBJ2-2; TRBD2 agrees at 13 bases. Germline V lookup: CDR1 SSHAT, CDR2 FNYEAQ (reference sequence). The CDR3 is made up of 16 amino acids.